The rows below give T cell receptor beta chains drawn from one sample of a study of cytomegalovirus exposure and HLA in healthy donors. TCRdb's table, derived via immunoSEQ multiplex PCR, lists solely in-frame clones and lacks some. The repertoire holds roughly 140,000 clones, with about 68% as singletons. Source material: PBMCs. Source of these receptors: a man aged 18 to 35 in good health and CMV-seronegative. The CDR3 runs from the conserved cysteine through the conserved F or W. The D gene is left open where the match is weak. Rows may omit the clone size; those that give it use once, few, many or a size class.

D gene,V gene,J gene,clone size,CDR3 protein,CDR3 DNA
.,TRBV7-2,TRBJ2-5,.,CASSLVRELQETQYF,TGTGCCAGCAGCTTAGTCAGGGAACTTCAAGAGACCCAGTACTTC
.,TRBV10-3,TRBJ1-2,.,CAISEPSELHNYGYTF,TGTGCCATCAGTGAGCCCTCCGAACTTCATAACTATGGCTACACCTTC
TRBD1,TRBV4-3,TRBJ1-5,few,CASSQGQFQPQHF,TGCGCCAGCAGCCAGGGACAGTTTCAGCCCCAGCATTTT
TRBD2,TRBV2,TRBJ2-3,few,CASSVGSGRGGTQYF,TGTGCCAGCAGTGTTGGTAGCGGGAGAGGAGGGACGCAGTATTTT
TRBD1,TRBV23-1,TRBJ2-5,.,CASSPTGGETQYF,TGCGCCAGCAGTCCCACAGGGGGGGAGACCCAGTACTTC
TRBD2,TRBV5-8,TRBJ2-3,.,CASSSRTSGGVDTQYF,TGTGCCAGCAGCTCTCGGACTAGCGGAGGGGTAGATACGCAGTATTTT
.,TRBV19,TRBJ1-2,.,CASSIGDSHGYTF,TGTGCCAGTAGTATAGGCGACAGCCATGGCTACACCTTC
.,TRBV27,TRBJ2-7,once,CASSLNRAYEQYF,TGTGCCAGCAGTTTAAACAGGGCCTACGAGCAGTACTTC
.,TRBV21-1,TRBJ2-7,once,CASSPGWRGHWIEQYF,TGTGCCAGCAGCCCCGGGTGGAGGGGGCATTGGATCGAGCAGTACTTC
TRBD1,TRBV6-5,TRBJ1-5,.,CASGRQGDQPQHF,TGTGCCAGCGGTCGACAGGGTGATCAGCCCCAGCATTTT
TRBD1,TRBV6-5,TRBJ1-4,.,CASSLQTGGTNEKLFF,TGTGCCAGCAGTTTGCAAACAGGGGGAACTAATGAAAAACTGTTTTTT
.,TRBV7-2,TRBJ1-6,once,CASSLFGESNSPLHF,TGTGCCAGCAGCTTATTTGGAGAATCAAATTCACCCCTCCACTTT
.,TRBV7-9,TRBJ2-5,.,CASTPFEAVTQYF,TGTGCCAGCACGCCTTTTGAGGCGGTGACCCAGTACTTC
TRBD2,TRBV9,TRBJ2-1,few,CASSVNPTSSGRGSEQFF,TGTGCCAGCAGCGTCAACCCAACCTCTAGCGGGAGGGGCAGTGAGCAGTTCTTC
TRBD2,TRBV5-5,TRBJ2-7,.,CASSSLAGGIYEQYF,TGTGCCAGCAGCTCCCTAGCGGGAGGTATCTACGAGCAGTACTTC
TRBD1,TRBV5-6,TRBJ2-7,.,CASSLGTGGLEQYF,TGTGCCAGCAGCCTCGGGACAGGGGGCCTGGAGCAGTACTTC
.,TRBV11-2,TRBJ1-5,.,CASSLDTIPNQPQHF,TGTGCCAGCAGCTTAGATACAATCCCCAATCAGCCCCAGCATTTT
TRBD1,TRBV6-6,TRBJ1-3,many,CASRRTGGGSGNTIYF,TGTGCCAGCAGACGGACAGGGGGCGGTTCTGGAAACACCATATATTTT
TRBD1,TRBV7-8,TRBJ2-7,.,CASSLDRNEQYF,TGTGCCAGCAGCCTGGACAGGAACGAGCAGTACTTC
TRBD1,TRBV28,TRBJ1-2,.,CASIERVGRGQNYGYTF,TGTGCCAGCATCGAGAGGGTGGGCAGGGGGCAAAACTATGGCTACACCTTC
.,TRBV6-5,TRBJ2-7,few,CASTSGHYEQYF,TGTGCCAGCACCTCTGGGCACTACGAGCAGTACTTC
TRBD2,TRBV19,TRBJ2-1,.,CASSINLAGGYNEQFF,TGTGCCAGTAGTATAAACCTAGCGGGAGGTTACAATGAGCAGTTCTTC
TRBD2,TRBV5-4,TRBJ2-1,.,CASSLYSGLAVYNEQFF,TGTGCCAGCAGCTTGTACTCCGGACTAGCGGTCTACAATGAGCAGTTCTTC
TRBD1,TRBV19,TRBJ2-6,.,CASSIDRDRGFGANVLTF,TGTGCCAGTAGTATCGACCGGGACAGGGGTTTTGGGGCCAACGTCCTGACTTTC
.,TRBV27,TRBJ2-7,few,CATAARSSYEQYF,TGTGCCACCGCGGCACGGAGTTCCTACGAGCAGTACTTC
.,TRBV7-8,TRBJ2-7,.,CASSPSASTAYEQYF,TGTGCCAGCAGCCCCTCGGCTAGCACAGCCTACGAGCAGTACTTC
.,TRBV6-1,TRBJ2-1,.,CASSEAQATYNEQFF,TGTGCCAGCAGTGAAGCCCAGGCGACATACAATGAGCAGTTCTTC
.,TRBV5-1,TRBJ2-5,.,CASSLGRMGTNSETQYF,TGCGCCAGCAGCTTGGGAAGGATGGGCACCAATTCGGAGACCCAGTACTTC
.,TRBV9,TRBJ2-7,.,CASSVDWGRYEQYF,TGTGCCAGCAGCGTAGACTGGGGGAGGTACGAGCAGTACTTC
.,TRBV27,TRBJ2-7,.,CASSLAGLPFEQYF,TGTGCCAGCAGTTTGGCGGGACTCCCGTTTGAGCAGTACTTC
TRBD1,TRBV10-1,TRBJ2-2,once,CASRQGSDTGELFF,TGCGCCAGTCGACAGGGGTCGGACACCGGGGAGCTGTTTTTT
.,TRBV18,TRBJ1-1,.,CASSADTHEAFF,TGTGCCAGCTCAGCCGACACGCATGAAGCTTTCTTT